The 27 T cell receptor beta chains given below trace back to one sample, sequenced in a study of blood T cell repertoires in COVID-19. Assay used: immunoSEQ multiplex PCR; TCRdb lists only in-frame clones, some missing. The table has over 200,000 clones, approximately 84% seen once. Material: peripheral blood. These receptors all come from a woman of 80 years or more with COVID-19, enrolled during active disease.

This clone appeared once. The V and J genes are TRBV7-2 and TRBJ2-7, with D hard to call. CDR3 size: 15 residues. The V gene lost 4 bases and the J gene lost 2 bases, with 15 bases spanning the gap. Germline V CDR1 and CDR2: SGHTA, FQGNSA. CDR3 in amino acids: CASSSAVTFAYEQYF. For the CDR3, the DNA is TGTGCCAGCAGCTCCGCAGTTACATTCGCCTACGAGCAGTACTTC.

Here the CDR3 reads CASSPLPAGGRETQYF. As DNA, the CDR3 is TGTGCCAGCTCACCACTTCCAGCGGGGGGTCGGGAGACCCAGTACTTC. The chain combines TRBV18 with TRBJ2-5, with 9 bases matching TRBD2. J gave up 5 bases and V 1 base, and 8 bases lay outside the gene matches. Germline-derived CDR1 and CDR2 are KGHSH and LQKENI. The CDR3 is 16 residues long.

In DNA, the CDR3 is TGTGCCATCAGGAGTCTAGCGGGGGACACCGGGGAGCTGTTTTTT. Amino acids: CAIRSLAGDTGELFF. This chain links TRBV10-3 with TRBJ2-2; 10 nucleotides agree with TRBD2. J was trimmed by 3 bases and V by 6 bases; bases with no gene match: 4. Germline loops: CDR1 ENHRY, CDR2 SYGVKD. The length of the CDR3 is 15 residues.

The genes are TRBV18 and TRBJ1-1; 8 bases align to TRBD1. With V trimmed by 5 bases and J by 3 bases, 8 bases remained unmatched. There are 15 residues in the CDR3. CDR1 is KGHSH, CDR2 LQKENI, per germline. The CDR3 nucleotides are TGTGCCAGCTCAGAAGGACAGGGACTCTACACTGAAGCTTTCTTT. Translating gives CASSEGQGLYTEAFF.

This clone has more than one count but fewer than ten. This sequence joins TRBV5-1 and TRBJ1-1; a possible D gene is TRBD1 (5 bases). Germline assignment: CDR1 SGHRS and CDR2 YFSETQ. Trimming removed 4 bases at V and 0 bases at J, with 13 bases between. The CDR3 length is 15 residues. CDR3 sequence reads: CASSPVAGMNTEAFF. In DNA form, the CDR3 reads TGCGCCAGCAGCCCGGTGGCAGGGATGAACACTGAAGCTTTCTTT.

The J gene is TRBJ2-2, the V gene TRBV19, with D perhaps matching TRBD1 (6 bases). Per germline, CDR1 LNHDA and CDR2 SQIVND (reference sequence). Between the trimmed V and J ends, which lost 6 bases and 3 bases, there was a span of 17 bases. This CDR3 comprises 16 residues. The CDR3, as DNA: TGTGCCAGTAGCCCCTTTGGCAGGGGAGACACCGGGGAGCTGTTTTTT. Amino acid sequence: CASSPFGRGDTGELFF.

The chain carries TRBV3-1 (or the pseudogene TRBV3-2) and TRBJ2-3; 12 nucleotides align to TRBD2. The CDR3 has 18 residues. Trimming took 3 bases from V and 1 from J; bases not matched to a gene: 8. Looked up from germline, CDR1 is LGHDT and CDR2 is YNNKEL (reference sequence). The CDR3 loop reads CASSHASGRGGGTDTQYF. The CDR3 nucleotides are TGTGCCAGCAGCCACGCTAGCGGGAGGGGGGGTGGCACAGATACGCAGTATTTT.

This sequence joins TRBV20-1 and TRBJ1-4; D is uncertain. This CDR3 contains 13 residues. CDR1 and CDR2 from the germline V gene are DFQATT and SNEGSKA (reference sequence). Trimming shortened V by 3 bases and J by 3 bases, and 8 bases separated the two germline ends. Here the CDR3 DNA reads TGCAGTGCTAGTTACGGGTCTAATGAAAAACTGTTTTTT. This sequence encodes CSASYGSNEKLFF.

The V and J genes are TRBV3-1 (or the pseudogene TRBV3-2) and TRBJ2-2; 7 bases are shared with TRBD2. The J segment lost 3 bases and the V segment lost 4 bases, leaving 5 bases of the junction unmatched. The CDR3 consists of 15 residues. Looked up from germline, CDR1 is LGHDT and CDR2 is YNNKEL (reference sequence). The CDR3 here is CASSRTSGDTGELFF. The CDR3 nucleotides read TGTGCCAGCAGCCGAACCAGCGGGGACACCGGGGAGCTGTTTTTT.

This chain connects TRBV15 to TRBJ2-7; 12 nucleotides line up with TRBD1. The CDR3 spans 15 residues. From germline, CDR1 is LNHNV and CDR2 YYDKDF (reference sequence). V shed 5 bases, J shed 6 bases, and the junction held 8 bases outside the gene matches. CDR3 DNA sequence: TGTGCCACCAGCTGGGACAGGGGGCGCGAGGTCGAGCAGTACTTC. It codes for CATSWDRGREVEQYF.

The V and J genes are TRBV24-1 and TRBJ1-5, with D possibly matching TRBD1 (6 bases). The CDR3 sequence is 16 residues long. V lost 4 bases to trimming and J lost 1 base, with 13 bases between them. In germline, CDR1 is KGHDR, CDR2 SFDVKD. This CDR3 reads CATSEDNRESNQPQHF. CDR3 coding DNA: TGTGCCACCAGTGAGGACAACAGGGAGAGCAATCAGCCCCAGCATTTT.

The J gene is TRBJ2-3, the V gene TRBV7-3, with D perhaps matching TRBD1 (5 bases). Per germline, CDR1 SGHTA and CDR2 FQGTGA. Trimming pared 11 bases from V and 2 bases from J, leaving 14 bases between. The CDR3 consists of 13 residues. DNA for the CDR3: TGTGCCTCAGGGTTTACCCTCACAGATACGCAGTATTTT. It specifies CASGFTLTDTQYF.

V usage is TRBV7-8 and J usage is TRBJ1-5; 9 bases are shared with TRBD1. The V and J ends lost 5 bases and 4 bases, in that order; junction bases with no gene match: 3. The germline gives CDR1 SGHVS, CDR2 FQNEAQ. CDR3 length: 14 residues. The CDR3, as DNA: TGTGCCAGCAGCATGGGACAGGGAAATCAGCCCCAGCATTTT. Translated: CASSMGQGNQPQHF.

The V call is TRBV27, the J call TRBJ1-4; D may be TRBD1 (5 bases). V was trimmed by 6 bases and J by 0 bases, leaving 29 bases between them. Per the germline V gene, CDR1 is MNHEY and CDR2 is SMNVEV (reference sequence). The CDR3 runs 21 residues. The CDR3 is CASSHGVSFYRPGATNEKLFF. CDR3 bases: TGTGCCAGCAGCCACGGGGTAAGTTTCTACCGTCCGGGGGCAACTAATGAAAAACTGTTTTTT.

The chain joins TRBV5-1 to TRBJ1-1, with TRBD1 matching 7 bases. V was clipped by 7 bases and J by 0 bases; unmatched bases: 9. The CDR3 length is 15 residues. Germline V gene sequence: CDR1 SGHRS, CDR2 YFSETQ. CDR3 nucleotides: TGCGCCAGCGCCCAGGGGGTGTTAATGAACACTGAAGCTTTCTTT. Translating gives CASAQGVLMNTEAFF.

The chain joins TRBV12-3 or TRBV12-4 to TRBJ1-5, with D tentatively TRBD1 (5 bases). The length of the CDR3 is 13 residues. Trimming shortened V by 8 bases and J by 5 bases, and 13 bases separated the two germline ends. CDR3 DNA sequence: TGTGCCAGCGGTCCCAGGGAGGATCAGCCCCAGCATTTT. This translates into CASGPREDQPQHF.

This chain uses TRBV18 with TRBJ1-3, with D maybe TRBD1 (6 bases). This CDR3 region has 16 residues. CDR1 and CDR2 (germline): KGHSH, LQKENI. The V and J ends lost 2 bases and 2 bases respectively, with 13 bases between them. CDR3 DNA: TGTGCCAGCTCACCATTTTCGGACAGCACTGGAAACACCATATATTTT. This encodes CASSPFSDSTGNTIYF. The full variable domain, in which reference TRBV18 and TRBJ1-3 provide the parts outside the CDR3, is NAGVMQNPRHLVRRRGQEARLRCSPMKGHSHVYWYRQLPEEGLKFMVYLQKENIIDESGMPKERFSAEFPKEGPSILRIQQVVRGDSAAYFCASSPFSDSTGNTIYFGEGSWLTVV.

The rearrangement joins TRBV12-3 or TRBV12-4 to TRBJ2-2, with a possible D match to TRBD2 (6 bases). CDR3 length: 13 amino acids. The V end lost 2 bases, the J end lost 8 bases, and 9 bases lay between the germline ends. The CDR3 here is CASSLTRGGELFF. In nucleotides, the CDR3 is TGTGCCAGCAGTTTAACCCGGGGGGGGGAGCTGTTTTTT.

This clone was counted a single time. The chain has TRBV5-1 and TRBJ2-3, with TRBD2 as a possible D gene (6 bases). The CDR3 extends over 15 amino acids. Looked up from germline, CDR1 is SGHRS and CDR2 is YFSETQ. Between the trimmed V and J ends, which lost 1 base and 0 bases, there was a span of 9 bases. Written as DNA, the CDR3 is TGCGCCAGCAGCTTGACTAGCTCTAGCACAGATACGCAGTATTTT. As protein: CASSLTSSSTDTQYF. The whole variable domain, filled in from reference TRBV5-1 and TRBJ2-3, reads KAGVTQTPRYLIKTRGQQVTLSCSPISGHRSVSWYQQTPGQGLQFLFEYFSETQRNKGNFPGRFSGRQFSNSRSEMNVSTLELGDSALYLCASSLTSSSTDTQYFGPGTRLTVL.

This clone is medium-sized by share. The chain uses TRBV19 and TRBJ1-6; a weak D match, TRBD1 (5 bases). CDR3 length: 17 residues. V was clipped by 5 bases and J by 5 bases, with 19 bases between them. The germline gives CDR1 LNHDA, CDR2 SQIVND (reference sequence). CDR3 loop: CASSPHPGVGNNSPLHF. Written as DNA, the CDR3 is TGTGCCAGTAGTCCGCACCCGGGGGTGGGGAATAATTCACCCCTCCACTTT.

This sequence joins TRBV2 and TRBJ1-2, with D possibly TRBD1 on 5 matching bases. V was clipped by 6 bases and J by 4 bases, with 12 bases between them. The CDR3 has 13 residues. Per the germline V gene, CDR1 is SNHLY and CDR2 is FYNNEI. As DNA, the CDR3 is TGTGCCAGCAGGGGGGGTAAAGTCTATGGCTACACCTTC. Translation: CASRGGKVYGYTF.

Only one count was recorded for this clone. The chain is built from TRBV28 and TRBJ1-4, with a possible D match to TRBD1 (6 bases). Germline loops: CDR1 MDHEN, CDR2 SYDVKM. This CDR3 has 15 amino acids. V was shortened by 2 bases and J by 3 bases, with 10 bases between the two germline ends. The CDR3 region is CASSLGGHANEKLFF. CDR3 nucleotides: TGTGCCAGCAGTTTAGGGGGACACGCTAATGAAAAACTGTTTTTT.

This clone was observed a single time. The V and J genes are TRBV6-5 and TRBJ1-1, with D perhaps TRBD1 (5 bases). The CDR3 is 13 amino acids. Germline assignment: CDR1 MNHEY and CDR2 SVGAGI. Between the trimmed V and J ends, which lost 0 bases and 6 bases, there was a span of 8 bases. The CDR3 spells CASSYSGQPEAFF. Here the CDR3 DNA reads TGTGCCAGCAGTTACTCGGGGCAGCCTGAAGCTTTCTTT.

This clone appeared once. The chain recombines TRBV18 with TRBJ1-5, with 7 bases that match TRBD1. The CDR3 runs to 14 residues. Trimming took 3 bases from V and 5 from J; bases not matched to a gene: 4. From germline, CDR1 is KGHSH and CDR2 LQKENI. CDR3 sequence reads: CASSPRQGDQPQHF. CDR3 sequence (DNA): TGTGCCAGCTCACCCCGACAGGGTGATCAGCCCCAGCATTTT.

The rearrangement joins TRBV19 to TRBJ2-3, with 10 bases aligning to TRBD2. The germline V gene has CDR1 LNHDA and CDR2 SQIVND (reference sequence). The junction had 6 bases not matched to a gene; V was cut back by 6 bases and J by 0 bases. The CDR3 covers 16 residues. This chain's CDR3 is CASRRSGGASTDTQYF. The CDR3 DNA reads TGTGCCAGTAGGAGAAGCGGGGGGGCTAGCACAGATACGCAGTATTTT.

As regards this clone: The junction departs from the called germline gene at one end, perhaps through a read error. The chain combines TRBV12-5 with TRBJ2-5; D perhaps matches TRBD2 (6 bases). Germline values: CDR1 LGHNT, CDR2 FRNRAP. CDR3 length: 14 residues. CDR3 nucleotides: TGTGCTAGCGGTTTGCCGGGGGAGGAAGAGACCCAGTACTTC. As protein: CASGLPGEEETQYF.

The V gene is TRBV10-1, the J gene TRBJ1-1, with a weak D call TRBD1 (6 bases). This CDR3 comprises 13 residues. Germline lookup yields CDR1 WNHNN and CDR2 SYGVQD (reference sequence). Between the trimmed V and J ends, which lost 0 bases and 4 bases, there was a span of 6 bases. For the CDR3, the DNA is TGCGCCAGCAGTGAGTCAGGGGGCACTGAAGCTTTCTTT. It translates to CASSESGGTEAFF.